This T cell receptor beta chain was profiled in a study of cytomegalovirus exposure and HLA in healthy donors. Study conclusions and caveats: Among donors in an Asian-associated ancestry cluster, a later analysis reportedly found fewer N-insertions than the roughly 610-donor mean. In a later analysis, the majority of CMV-associated beta chains seemingly showed HLA restriction. HLA allele associations emerged for around 15,000 TCR beta sequences in a later analysis, at 0.05 false discovery rate.

On this clone itself: Its specificity is not known.

The PCR ran on 60 Vbeta and 13 Jbeta primers. Profiled with immunoSEQ multiplex PCR; TCRdb holds only in-frame clones, not every one. Of more than 95,000 clones in the sample, 70% to 80% were seen once. CDR1 SGDLS and CDR2 YYNGEE come from the germline V gene. With 4 bases clipped from V and 2 bases from J, the junction kept 13 bases outside the gene matches. CDR3 length equals 18 residues. The V call is TRBV9, the J call TRBJ2-2, with 8 bases matching TRBD2. The material sequenced was PBMCs. This sequence was found in a man between 40 and 49 years old in good health and CMV-seropositive. The CDR3 sequence is CASSPNVAGGSNTGELFF. Here the CDR3 DNA reads TGTGCCAGCAGCCCGAATGTGGCGGGGGGCTCAAACACCGGGGAGCTGTTTTTT.